The table lists the clone carrying this T cell receptor beta chain with a count of one. Its target is unknown. Clones were sequenced by immunoSEQ multiplex PCR, and TCRdb holds only the in-frame ones, with some missing. This sample has approximately 270,000 clones, with nearly 90% found just once. This sample is drawn from a study of cytomegalovirus exposure and HLA in healthy donors. Study in general: The roughly 120 validation repertoires, a later analysis reported, used the same platform as the 666 repertoires from the first cohort.

Separate from the approximately 700-subject first cohort was the approximately 130-subject validation cohort, to which the donors belonged. Trimming cost V 4 bases and J 5 bases, with 14 bases left between them. This CDR3 region has 13 residues. Per the germline V gene, CDR1 is SQVTM and CDR2 is ANQGSEA. Notes on the study in general: The investigators catalogued 180 or so TCR beta chains as cytomegalovirus-associated. CMV antigen specificity of a few CMV-associated chains was confirmed in vitro.

The chain has TRBV29-1 and TRBJ1-1; D is perhaps TRBD1 (6 bases). What was sequenced was PBMCs. This receptor was identified in a young woman in good health and CMV-seronegative. CDR3 region: CSVADSGGTEAFF. CDR3 DNA: TGCAGCGTTGCGGACAGCGGGGGGACTGAAGCTTTCTTT.